The next 17 T cell receptor beta chains were all read from a single sample in a study of beta chain features in type 1 diabetes. Reverse transcription of all isolated RNA meant that expressed TCRB transcripts were sequenced. Produced via immunoSEQ multiplex PCR; TCRdb's table is partial and in-frame only. The sample shows 300,000 to 450,000 clones, around 12% of them seen only once. Material for sequencing was naive CD4+ T cells from blood. The receptor source for this set is a man aged 18 to 29 in good health.

The chain carries TRBV25-1 and TRBJ2-1; possible D gene TRBD2, 7 bases. Between the trimmed V and J ends, which lost 3 bases and 6 bases, there was a span of 12 bases. Germline loops: CDR1 MGHDK, CDR2 SYGVNS. This CDR3 region has 14 residues. In DNA form, the CDR3 reads TGTGCCAGCAGTGATCGGGGGGCTGGCAATGAGCAGTTCTTC. This translates into CASSDRGAGNEQFF.

This clone was observed a handful of times. The J gene is TRBJ1-3, the V gene TRBV29-1; D call uncertain. The V and J ends lost 6 bases and 3 bases respectively, with 6 bases between them. The CDR3 runs 11 residues. Per the germline V gene, CDR1 is SQVTM and CDR2 is ANQGSEA. The CDR3 loop reads CSVLLGNTIYF. For the CDR3, the DNA is TGCAGCGTCCTCCTTGGAAACACCATATATTTT.

The gene calls are TRBV7-9 and TRBJ1-1, with D unresolved. The V gene's germline CDR1 is SEHNR and CDR2 FQNEAQ (reference sequence). This CDR3 region has 16 residues. V lost 5 bases and J lost 0, with 16 bases in between. CDR3 coding DNA: TGTGCCAGCAGCATCTGGAGTGGAAACATGAACACTGAAGCTTTCTTT. Amino acids: CASSIWSGNMNTEAFF.

This clone has only a few counts. The chain carries TRBV6-6 and TRBJ1-2; unclear D gene. The germline V and J ends were trimmed by 2 bases and 4 bases, with 11 bases remaining between them. The germline V gene encodes CDR1 MNHNY and CDR2 SVGAGI (reference sequence). The CDR3 spans 14 residues. The CDR3 here is CASSYDQISYGYTF. CDR3 in DNA: TGTGCCAGCAGTTACGATCAGATATCCTATGGCTACACCTTC.

This clone turned up a few times. The chain joins TRBV7-2 to TRBJ2-3, with D possibly being TRBD2 (6 bases). V was clipped by 5 bases and J by 0 bases, with 12 bases between them. CDR3 length: 15 residues. Germline V gene lookup returns CDR1 SGHTA and CDR2 FQGNSA. In DNA form, the CDR3 reads TGTGCCAGCAGCGAGACGGGACTTAGCACAGATACGCAGTATTTT. Translating it yields CASSETGLSTDTQYF.

This clone was detected only a few times. This rearrangement joins TRBV5-4 to TRBJ1-1, with 7 positions matching TRBD1. V gave up 4 bases and J gave up 11 bases; unmatched junction bases: 17. CDR3 length: 15 residues. Germline CDR1 and CDR2: SGHNT and YYREEE (reference sequence). The CDR3 loop is CASSNLGDRTGVAFF. CDR3 DNA sequence: TGTGCCAGCAGCAACCTGGGGGATAGAACAGGGGTTGCTTTCTTT.

The chain links TRBV5-4 to TRBJ2-7; TRBD1 aligns across 9 bases. J was trimmed by 3 bases and V by 7 bases; bases with no gene match: 11. This CDR3 spans 15 amino acids. CDR1 is SGHNT and CDR2 is YYREEE in the germline V gene (reference sequence). The CDR3: CASAPGTGILYEQYF. CDR3 in DNA: TGTGCCAGCGCACCCGGGACAGGGATTCTCTACGAGCAGTACTTC.

This clone is a singleton in its sample. The chain uses TRBV4-3 and TRBJ2-3; unclear D gene. The CDR3 is made up of 16 amino acids. Trimming left V 2 bases short and J 6 bases short, with 18 bases between. CDR1 is LGHNA, CDR2 YSLEER, per germline. CDR3 bases: TGCGCCAGCAGCCAATCAAGGCTTCTGAGCGCGGATACGCAGTATTTT. Protein sequence: CASSQSRLLSADTQYF.

V gene TRBV29-1 combines with J gene TRBJ1-1; D remains ambiguous. The CDR3 contains 13 residues. The germline V gene has CDR1 SQVTM and CDR2 ANQGSEA. Trimming removed 5 bases from V and 0 bases from J, with 10 bases in between. This CDR3 is CSVSDFMNTEAFF. CDR3 DNA: TGCAGCGTTAGCGATTTCATGAACACTGAAGCTTTCTTT.

This chain connects TRBV27 to TRBJ1-4; 8 positions agree with TRBD1. J lost 8 bases, V lost 5 bases, and 7 bases had no gene match. Per the germline V gene, CDR1 is MNHEY and CDR2 is SMNVEV (reference sequence). The CDR3 is made up of 14 amino acids. CDR3 amino acids: CASSHGTGGEKLFF. Here the CDR3 DNA reads TGTGCCAGCAGTCACGGGACAGGTGGGGAAAAACTGTTTTTT.

This clone was counted a few times. This chain uses TRBV18 with TRBJ2-2; no clear D. V lost 2 bases to trimming and J lost 5 bases, with 3 bases between them. Germline-derived CDR1 and CDR2 are KGHSH and LQKENI. The CDR3 sequence is 12 residues long. CDR3 sequence: CASSPSTGELFF. CDR3 coding DNA: TGTGCCAGCTCACCATCAACCGGGGAGCTGTTTTTT.

The chain uses TRBV4-3 and TRBJ2-1; D unresolved. Germline loops: CDR1 LGHNA, CDR2 YSLEER. Between the trimmed V and J ends, which lost 4 bases and 5 bases, there was a span of 18 bases. The CDR3 consists of 16 residues. The CDR3 nucleotides read TGCGCCAGCAGCCGCCTTGCTCTAGAATCCCACAATGAGCAGTTCTTC. Amino acid sequence: CASSRLALESHNEQFF.

This clone was detected only a few times. V is TRBV7-9 and J is TRBJ1-3; 9 bases agree with TRBD1. From germline, CDR1 is SEHNR and CDR2 FQNEAQ (reference sequence). This CDR3 has 14 amino acids. Trimming at V came to 5 bases and at J to 2 bases, leaving 1 base not matched to a gene. CDR3 loop: CASSRDRAGNTIYF. In DNA, the CDR3 is TGTGCCAGCAGCCGGGACAGGGCTGGAAACACCATATATTTT.

This sequence joins TRBV14 and TRBJ2-3; tentatively, D is TRBD1 (7 bases). The CDR3 is 16 amino acids. Trimming removed 1 base at V and 5 bases at J, with 16 bases between. From germline, CDR1 is SGHDN and CDR2 FVKESK. CDR3 DNA: TGTGCCAGCAGCCAAGTCAGGGGGGAGGTGGAAGATACGCAGTATTTT. This translates into CASSQVRGEVEDTQYF.

This clone was detected only a few times. The V gene is TRBV2, the J gene TRBJ2-2; TRBD2 matches at 9 bases. This CDR3 has 14 residues. Germline lookup yields CDR1 SNHLY and CDR2 FYNNEI. With 7 bases clipped from V and 3 bases from J, the junction kept 3 bases outside the gene matches. CDR3 loop: CASMKREDTGELFF. For the CDR3, the DNA is TGTGCCAGCATGAAGCGGGAGGACACCGGGGAGCTGTTTTTT.

This clone was found a few times. This rearrangement joins TRBV4-2 to TRBJ2-1; TRBD2 matches at 13 bases. Germline-derived CDR1 and CDR2 are LGHNA and YNFKEQ. J was trimmed by 6 bases and V by 4 bases; bases with no gene match: 6. There are 16 residues in the CDR3. The CDR3 DNA follows: TGTGCCAGCAGCCTCCAGACTAGCGGGGGGCCCAATGAGCAGTTCTTC. Its protein is CASSLQTSGGPNEQFF.

The chain is built from TRBV5-1 and TRBJ2-1; TRBD1 matches at 9 bases. V shed 3 bases, J shed 3 bases, and the junction held 4 bases outside the gene matches. Germline V lookup: CDR1 SGHRS, CDR2 YFSETQ. The CDR3 is made up of 15 amino acids. The chain's CDR3 is CASSWGQGNYNEQFF. CDR3 bases: TGCGCCAGCAGCTGGGGACAGGGTAACTACAATGAGCAGTTCTTC.